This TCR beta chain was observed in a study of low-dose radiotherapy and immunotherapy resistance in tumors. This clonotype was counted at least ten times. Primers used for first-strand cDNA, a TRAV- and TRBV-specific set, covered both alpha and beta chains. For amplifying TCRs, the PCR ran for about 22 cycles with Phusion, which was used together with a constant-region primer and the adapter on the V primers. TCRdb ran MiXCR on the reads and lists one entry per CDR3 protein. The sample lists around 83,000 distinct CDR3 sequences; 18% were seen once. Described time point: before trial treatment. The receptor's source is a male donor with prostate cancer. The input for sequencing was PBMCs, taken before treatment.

CDR3: CASSFLDRGQETQYF. The CDR3 DNA follows: TGCGCCAGCAGCTTTTTGGATAGGGGCCAAGAGACCCAGTACTTC. V is TRBV5-1 and J is TRBJ2-5; tentatively, D is TRBD1 (5 bases). Trimming removed 2 bases from V and 1 base from J, with 12 bases in between. CDR3 size: 15 residues. Per germline, CDR1 SGHRS and CDR2 YFSETQ.